The next 10 T cell receptor beta chains were all read from a single sample in a study (dated by TCRdb to 2014 to 2015). The method was 5' RACE. Sequencing instrument: Illumina MiSeq. TCRdb redid the processing of the public reads, applying fastp at Q25 and MiXCR, and retained in-frame beta chains. Here each entry gathers all rows of one CDR3 protein and keeps the most common genes and DNA. In all, the sample holds more than 7,500 distinct CDR3 sequences, and 12% to 15% of those were seen once. The ten largest make up 3% to 4% of the sample. Cells that were CD4+CD25+CD127-/low were the ones isolated as Tregs. The source material was Tregs sorted from blood. The receptor source for this set is a female donor with breast cancer.

Regarding this clonotype: A much larger clone is a single base away; this may be a read error. The chain uses TRBV5-1 and TRBJ2-3, with D possibly matching TRBD1 (6 bases). This CDR3 is 14 amino acids long. Germline V CDR1 and CDR2: SGHRS, YFSETQ. CDR3 residues: CASRQGPSTDTRYF. Here the CDR3 DNA reads TGCGCCAGCAGACAGGGCCCAAGCACAGATACGCGGTATTTT.

This clonotype showed up many times. The chain joins TRBV4-2 to TRBJ2-1, with 9 bases aligning to TRBD2. The CDR3 contains 16 residues. The germline gives CDR1 LGHNA, CDR2 YNFKEQ. J gave up 3 bases and V 4 bases, and 7 bases lay outside the gene matches. The DNA for the CDR3 is TGTGCCAGCAGCCCTCGTGAACTAGCGGGCTACAATGAGCAGTTCTTC. This gives the protein CASSPRELAGYNEQFF.

This clonotype was seen repeatedly, ten times or more. V usage is TRBV5-1 and J usage is TRBJ2-2, with D uncertain. V was shortened by 1 base and J by 4 bases, with 5 bases between the two germline ends. CDR3 length: 13 amino acids. Germline values: CDR1 SGHRS, CDR2 YFSETQ. CDR3 loop: CASSLPATGELFF. The CDR3 coding sequence is TGCGCCAGCAGCTTGCCTGCCACCGGGGAGCTGTTTTTT.

As for this clonotype: This may be a read error, as it is one base from a much larger clone. The V gene is TRBV12-3 or TRBV12-4, the J gene TRBJ2-1, with 9 bases fitting TRBD1. This CDR3 region has 12 residues. CDR3 protein: CATSNSRDRAIF. DNA for the CDR3: TGTGCCACCAGTAATAGCCGGGACAGGGCTATCTTC.

Details on this clonotype: This CDR3 is missing its conserved last phenylalanine or tryptophan, likely due to a read error. It is unclear where the CDR3 begins or ends on the DNA, so no DNA is shown, and the CDR3 is as TCRdb lists it. The chain has TRBV4-2 and TRBJ2-3; TRBD1, the table's D call, lacks a check against the DNA. The CDR3 has 16 residues if both end residues are counted. The germline CDR1 and CDR2 sequences are LGHNA and YNFKEQ. This CDR3 is CASSQEDRKGKETKYG.

This clonotype is judged medium-sized. The V and J genes are TRBV5-1 and TRBJ2-5; the D is unclear. The V gene lost 4 bases and the J gene lost 5 bases, with 18 bases spanning the gap. This CDR3 has 15 residues. Germline CDR1 reads SGHRS; CDR2 reads YFSETQ. In DNA form, the CDR3 reads TGCGCCAGCAGCCCATCGGACCCCTCCGGGGAGACCCAGTACTTC. As protein: CASSPSDPSGETQYF.

As to this clonotype: A much bigger clone sits one base away, suggesting this may be a read error. No conserved phenylalanine or tryptophan is present at the end of the CDR3, so a read error is the likely explanation. The genes are TRBV12-3 or TRBV12-4 and TRBJ1-2; the D is unclear. V was clipped by 7 bases and J by 5 bases, with 11 bases between them. The CDR3 is 12 amino acids. The CDR3 here is CASTGFGYGYTL. CDR3 DNA: TGTGCCAGCACGGGGTTTGGATATGGCTACACCCTC.

This clonotype was seen many times. The CDR3 sequence: CASSLPPRGGHINEQFF. CDR3 sequence (DNA): TGCGCCAGCAGCTTGCCTCCCCGGGGTGGGCACATCAATGAGCAGTTCTTC. The rearrangement joins TRBV5-1 to TRBJ2-1; possible D gene TRBD2, 5 bases. This CDR3 contains 17 residues. Germline lookup yields CDR1 SGHRS and CDR2 YFSETQ. V was clipped by 1 base and J by 6 bases, with 20 bases between them.

By sample fraction, this clonotype is medium-sized. This chain connects TRBV27 to TRBJ2-1; TRBD2 agrees at 8 bases. This CDR3 has 15 residues. Trimming removed 6 bases from V and 3 bases from J; junction bases left unmatched: 7. Germline V CDR1 and CDR2: MNHEY, SMNVEV (reference sequence). CDR3 in amino acids: CASSLAGRDYNEQFF. CDR3 DNA sequence: TGTGCCAGCAGCTTAGCGGGGAGAGACTACAATGAGCAGTTCTTC.

This clonotype showed up just a few times. This may be a read error, as it is one base from a much larger clone. The chain joins TRBV12-3 or TRBV12-4 to TRBJ2-7; D is unresolved. The CDR3 covers 13 residues. Trimming removed 3 bases from V and 3 bases from J, with 9 bases in between. CDR3 nucleotide sequence: TGTGCCAGCAGTTTGGGCCGGGTCTACGAGCAGTACTTC. Protein sequence: CASSLGRVYEQYF.